This T cell receptor (beta chain) was observed in a study of blood T cells in healthy people across ages. A second about 7 to 12 cycle PCR used barcoded and J-beta primers. One entry per CDR3 protein, called by TCRdb with MiXCR from the 5' RACE reads. The sample includes around 710,000 distinct CDR3 sequences, roughly 47% of them seen just once. V trimming: 3 bases; J trimming: 14 bases; junction bases outside the gene matches: 12. This CDR3 has 14 residues. Germline loops: CDR1 LGHNA, CDR2 YNFKEQ. The V and J genes are TRBV4-2 and TRBJ2-3, with 9 bases identical to TRBD2. Sequencing was carried out using blood. The sequence came from a woman between 55 and 75 years old in good health. CDR3 residues: CASSQTPTAGGVYF. CDR3 DNA sequence: TGTGCCAGCAGCCAGACCCCAACGGCGGGAGGGGTGTATTTT.